The rows below give T cell receptor beta chains drawn from one sample of a study of T cell repertoires in aging, cancer and after chemotherapy. TCRdb re-called the multiplex PCR reads through MiXCR, storing one row per CDR3 protein. The sample has some 560 distinct CDR3 sequences, more than 25% seen once. Material for sequencing was blood. The receptor set was obtained from a human donor with a blood cancer. Each CDR3 is given with its conserved first and last residue. The size field is filled for only some rows; it gives once, few, many or a size class.

clone_size	j_call	v_call	cdr3_aa
-	TRBJ1-3	TRBV19	CASSLTGTGLRHGNTIYF
-	TRBJ2-1	TRBV6-5	CASSQQGAQFF
-	TRBJ2-1	TRBV7-6	CASSIPPNNEQFF
-	TRBJ2-1	TRBV29-1	CSVESAGTGFLAGGSTKQFF
-	TRBJ1-1	TRBV12-3/TRBV12-4	CASRLRQGGRMNTEAFF
few	TRBJ1-6	TRBV6-1	CASSENGGRSWSPLHF
medium-sized	TRBJ2-1	TRBV6-5	CASSYSPRTLYNEQFF
-	TRBJ2-7	TRBV7-9	CASSLEYEQYF
few	TRBJ1-1	TRBV5-1	CASNKQGSSDSEAFF
large	TRBJ1-5	TRBV19	CASSGTGNQPQHF
-	TRBJ2-5	TRBV5-1	CASSLIVPRTSGQETQYF
medium-sized	TRBJ2-1	TRBV24-1	CATGSRSYNEQFF
few	TRBJ1-1	TRBV14	CASSQEDRGPKAFF
-	TRBJ2-1	TRBV6-5	CASSPTTGTDIQFF
-	TRBJ2-7	TRBV7-9	CASSPPLIYEQYF
-	TRBJ2-2	TRBV27	CASSGGTSGSHAGELFF
medium-sized	TRBJ2-7	TRBV24-1	CATSDSDEQYF
medium-sized	TRBJ2-2	TRBV18	CASSQREVPTGELFF
large	TRBJ1-1	TRBV27	CASSLNRGEPEAFF
large	TRBJ1-2	TRBV6-5	CASSYSGRVGVGGYTF
medium-sized	TRBJ2-1	TRBV19	CASSRTSGSFDEQFF
medium-sized	TRBJ2-2	TRBV11-1	CASSLGTGLYRELFF
medium-sized	TRBJ2-1	TRBV5-1	CASSLNTNNEQFF
hyperexpanded	TRBJ2-1	TRBV6-5	CASKILGGQAYNEQFF
medium-sized	TRBJ2-1	TRBV19	CASSREGGTYNEQFF
-	TRBJ2-7	TRBV6-1	CASRGQGHEQYF
medium-sized	TRBJ2-7	TRBV6-2/TRBV6-3	CASSYAGGPYEQYF
-	TRBJ2-7	TRBV23-1	CASSHNVTDEQYF
-	TRBJ1-2	TRBV7-9	CASSLAGNYGYTF
medium-sized	TRBJ2-3	TRBV27	CASRQVWGDTQYF
-	TRBJ2-1	TRBV2	CASSDSGAVNNEQFF
medium-sized	TRBJ1-6	TRBV12-3/TRBV12-4	CASSPKWGTLHF
-	TRBJ2-7	TRBV10-3	CAISEGLAGDYEQYF
medium-sized	TRBJ1-4	TRBV6-2/TRBV6-3	CASSGQGNEKLFF
medium-sized	TRBJ2-2	TRBV6-2/TRBV6-3	CASTPGRGAGSTGELFF
few	TRBJ1-4	TRBV7-2	CASSLVPQEKLFF
medium-sized	TRBJ2-5	TRBV10-3	CAIKGQGETQYF
few	TRBJ2-1	TRBV7-3	CASSPQTSGNNEQFF
medium-sized	TRBJ1-5	TRBV6-5	CASSYTGRQPQHF
-	TRBJ2-7	TRBV20-1	CSAPRDISYEQYF
medium-sized	TRBJ2-5	TRBV19	CASSVTSGSLETQYF
few	TRBJ2-1	TRBV7-6	CASSLPPNNEQFF
medium-sized	TRBJ2-7	TRBV19	CASSQTSGNPYEQYF
medium-sized	TRBJ1-6	TRBV6-5	CASSRGQGGNSPLHF
large	TRBJ2-2	TRBV29-1	CSPATPTTGELFF
-	TRBJ2-5	TRBV19	CASSQTSGSLETQYF
-	TRBJ2-1	TRBV11-2	CASSYDPNSYNEQFF
medium-sized	TRBJ2-7	TRBV27	CASSLVWGTYEQYF
once	TRBJ1-2	TRBV21-1	CASSKGAGQGANYGYTF
-	TRBJ1-1	TRBV5-4	CASSFLGGNTEAFF